This T cell receptor beta chain was sequenced for a study of blood T cell repertoires in COVID-19. Background on the study: The analysed material was cDNA or gDNA that came from T cells, B-cell-depleted T cells, or PBMCs.

Enrolled during active infection, Seattle patients were then followed longitudinally. How the authors handled the data: Quantification of nucleated cells was approximated via reference gene primer amplification. Sequencing was performed with immunoSEQ multiplex PCR; in TCRdb, only in-frame clones are kept and a portion is missing. V, J and clone size reflect that table, while D and trimming were determined from the DNA. This sample has approximately 100,000 clones, with around 78% found just once. Germline assignment: CDR1 LNHDA and CDR2 SQIVND (reference sequence). After removal of 3 bases from V and 2 bases from J, the junction contained 1 base not matched to a gene. The CDR3 length is 14 residues.

The receptor comes from a man at least 80 years old with COVID-19, enrolled during active disease. Sequences were obtained from peripheral blood. The chain couples TRBV19 to TRBJ1-5; TRBD1 agrees at 7 bases. The CDR3 DNA is TGTGCCAGTAGTATCCAGGGGGGCAATCAGCCCCAGCATTTT. Translating it yields CASSIQGGNQPQHF.